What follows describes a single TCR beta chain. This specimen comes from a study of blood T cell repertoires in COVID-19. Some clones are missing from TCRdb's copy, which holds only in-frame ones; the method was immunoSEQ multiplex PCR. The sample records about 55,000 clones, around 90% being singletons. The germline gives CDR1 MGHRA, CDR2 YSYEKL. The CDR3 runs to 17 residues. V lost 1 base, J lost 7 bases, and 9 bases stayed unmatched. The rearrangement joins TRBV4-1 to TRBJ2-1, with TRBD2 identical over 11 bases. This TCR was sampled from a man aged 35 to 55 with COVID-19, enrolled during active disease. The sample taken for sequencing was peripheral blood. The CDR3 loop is CASSQVFTSGSQNEQFF. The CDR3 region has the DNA TGCGCCAGCAGCCAAGTGTTTACTAGCGGGAGTCAAAATGAGCAGTTCTTC.